This T cell receptor beta chain originates from a study of control samples from healthy donors and cancer patients. With 5 bases removed from V and 0 bases from J, the gap between germline ends came to 8 bases. Germline CDR1 and CDR2: SEHNR and FQNEAQ (reference sequence). The CDR3 totals 13 residues. Repertoires were generated with immunoSEQ multiplex PCR, while TCRdb's copy carries only in-frame clones and drops some. Of under 450,000 clones detected, approximately 92% appear once; the ten largest clones hold 6% to 7%. The receptor was isolated from a middle-aged man with head and neck cancer. What was sequenced was PBMCs. The rearrangement uses TRBV7-9 and TRBJ2-7; D gene uncertain. The CDR3 sequence is CASSNQLSYEQYF. For the CDR3, the DNA is TGTGCCAGCAGCAACCAACTCTCCTACGAGCAGTACTTC.